This T cell receptor (beta chain) was observed in a study of PD-L1 blockade in urothelial cancer. The wider study: Blood analysis was done at 3 weeks (second dose) and 6 weeks after treatment began.

The CDR3 totals 17 residues. CDR1 and CDR2 from the germline V gene are MNHNS and SASEGT. V shed 0 bases, J shed 1 base, and the junction held 5 bases outside the gene matches. The data were produced by immunoSEQ multiplex PCR, yet TCRdb's version contains in-frame clones alone and is incomplete. The sample carries about 81,000 clones, around nine tenths recorded once. This chain connects TRBV6-1 to TRBJ2-7; 11 nucleotides line up with TRBD2. The source is a man aged 55 to 70 with urothelial cancer. Sequencing was performed on PBMCs, taken around atezolizumab (anti-PD-L1) treatment. The CDR3 spells CASSEAPTSGASYEQYF. The CDR3, as DNA: TGTGCCAGCAGTGAAGCCCCGACTAGCGGGGCTTCCTACGAGCAGTACTTC.